Reported below is one TCR beta chain. This record belongs to a study of blood T cell repertoires in COVID-19. Across the study: T cells, B-cell-depleted T cells, or PBMCs provided the cDNA or gDNA that served as material.

The CDR3 contains 16 residues. Germline V gives CDR1 MDHEN, CDR2 SYDVKM. Trimming took 3 bases from V and 1 from J; bases not matched to a gene: 7. Adults between about 18 and 95 years of age took part from under 30 US areas. Donors were grouped by their self-reported clinical history. The data were produced by immunoSEQ multiplex PCR, yet TCRdb's version contains in-frame clones alone and is incomplete. The sample holds 250,000 or so clones, just under 90% seen once. The source material was PBMCs or T cells enriched from blood (not recorded which). The chain uses TRBV28 and TRBJ2-5; TRBD2 aligns across 8 bases. The TCR was taken from a woman aged 30 to 39 with acute COVID-19. The CDR3 region is CASSFSGANLQETQYF. As DNA, the CDR3 is TGTGCCAGCAGTTTTAGCGGGGCTAACCTCCAAGAGACCCAGTACTTC.